These 17 T cell receptor beta chains share one sample of origin, sequenced in a study of STAT5B mutations in CD4+ large granular lymphocyte leukemia. The data were produced by immunoSEQ multiplex PCR, yet TCRdb's version contains in-frame clones alone and is incomplete. The sample includes roughly 32,000 clones, more than 75% of them seen just once. The sample was CD4+ T cells from blood buffy coats. The receptor source for this set is a human donor in good health.

The V and J genes are TRBV7-9 and TRBJ2-1; 14 bases fit TRBD2. The germline CDR1 and CDR2 sequences are SEHNR and FQNEAQ (reference sequence). The V gene end was trimmed by 5 bases and the J gene end by 9 bases; junction bases not matched to a gene: 9. The CDR3 spans 16 residues. CDR3 nucleotide sequence: TGTGCCAGCAGCACTACCGGGACTAGCGGGAGAGTTGAGCAGTTCTTC. Translated, it gives CASSTTGTSGRVEQFF.

This chain connects TRBV7-2 to TRBJ2-7; 7 bases align to TRBD2. This CDR3 has 17 residues. Looked up from germline, CDR1 is SGHTA and CDR2 is FQGNSA. Germline trimming cut 5 bases from V and 12 bases from J; bases unmatched to any gene: 25. CDR3 DNA: TGTGCCAGCAGCCCAATAGAGGGAGGGGCGGGCCGCACATTTCGGTACTTC. Translating it yields CASSPIEGGAGRTFRYF.

The gene calls are TRBV7-2 and TRBJ2-3, with TRBD2 matching over 10 bases. The germline CDR1 and CDR2 sequences are SGHTA and FQGNSA. The length of the CDR3 is 15 residues. V gave up 3 bases and J gave up 6 bases; unmatched junction bases: 6. This CDR3 reads CASSFSGREWDTQYF. Here the CDR3 DNA reads TGTGCCAGCAGCTTCAGCGGGAGGGAGTGGGATACGCAGTATTTT.

The V and J genes are TRBV19 and TRBJ1-6, with D possibly being TRBD1 (5 bases). The V and J ends lost 6 bases and 9 bases respectively, with 18 bases between them. This CDR3 has 15 residues. Germline V gene sequence: CDR1 LNHDA, CDR2 SQIVND (reference sequence). The CDR3, as DNA: TGTGCCAGTAGATTTATCCAAGGGGTGCCTTCACCCCTCCACTTT. Residues: CASRFIQGVPSPLHF.

The chain is built from TRBV4-3 and TRBJ2-3; 10 bases align to TRBD1. CDR3 size: 16 residues. The V gene's germline CDR1 is LGHNA and CDR2 YSLEER. Trimming took 3 bases from V and 3 from J; bases not matched to a gene: 6. The CDR3 nucleotides read TGCGCCAGCAGCCACGGCGAGGACAGGGGGACAGATACGCAGTATTTT. It specifies CASSHGEDRGTDTQYF.

This clone was counted once. The chain is built from TRBV6-1 and TRBJ2-1, with TRBD2 matching over 7 bases. The germline V gene encodes CDR1 MNHNS and CDR2 SASEGT. This CDR3 region has 11 residues. The V gene end was trimmed by 2 bases and the J gene end by 15 bases; junction bases not matched to a gene: 4. The CDR3 nucleotides are TGTGCCAGCAGTGAAACCCCGGGGGGGTTCTTC. It encodes CASSETPGGFF.

V usage is TRBV7-9 and J usage is TRBJ2-3, with TRBD2 identical over 10 bases. J was trimmed by 3 bases and V by 5 bases; bases with no gene match: 17. Germline CDR1 reads SEHNR; CDR2 reads FQNEAQ (reference sequence). This CDR3 is built from 19 residues. CDR3 nucleotide sequence: TGTGCCAGCAGCCCGACCCCCTTAAGCGGGAGGGTGCTGACAGATACGCAGTATTTT. Its translation: CASSPTPLSGRVLTDTQYF.

The chain has TRBV7-2 and TRBJ1-3; no reliable D call. The CDR3 contains 14 residues. Per the germline V gene, CDR1 is SGHTA and CDR2 is FQGNSA. Trimming left V 5 bases short and J 0 bases short, with 8 bases between. The DNA of the CDR3 is TGTGCCAGCAGCCTCGGACCCTCTGGAAACACCATATATTTT. Its translation: CASSLGPSGNTIYF.

Written as DNA, the CDR3 is TGCGCCAGCAGCCAAGAGGGGACAGGGGCATATCAGCCCCAGCATTTT. Amino acid sequence: CASSQEGTGAYQPQHF. The rearrangement links TRBV4-1 to TRBJ1-5, with 10 bases fitting TRBD1. The trim removed 0 bases at V and 5 bases at J, leaving 4 bases unmatched. CDR1 MGHRA and CDR2 YSYEKL come from the germline V gene. This CDR3 is 16 amino acids long.

This rearrangement joins TRBV20-1 to TRBJ2-3, with D unclear. V was shortened by 5 bases and J by 2 bases, with 5 bases between the two germline ends. CDR3 length: 11 residues. Germline CDR1 is DFQATT and CDR2 is SNEGSKA (reference sequence). The CDR3 region has the DNA TGCAGTGCTCCCGTCACAGATACGCAGTATTTT. Translated: CSAPVTDTQYF.

V gene TRBV25-1 combines with J gene TRBJ2-7, with 7 bases matching TRBD1. The V segment lost 2 bases and the J segment 7 bases; nucleotides outside the gene matches: 8. This CDR3 has 14 residues. Looked up from germline, CDR1 is MGHDK and CDR2 is SYGVNS. The CDR3 loop reads CASSEGTALGEQYF. The CDR3 DNA reads TGTGCCAGCAGTGAAGGGACAGCGCTCGGAGAGCAGTACTTC.

The chain uses TRBV7-9 and TRBJ2-1; D might be TRBD1 (6 bases). This CDR3 has 15 amino acids. V lost 1 base to trimming and J lost 6 bases, with 13 bases between them. The germline V gene has CDR1 SEHNR and CDR2 FQNEAQ (reference sequence). The CDR3 bases are TGTGCCAGCAGCTTAGTCGGTGGACAGTTCAATGAGCAGTTCTTC. Protein sequence: CASSLVGGQFNEQFF. Drawing the rest from reference TRBV7-9 and TRBJ2-1, the complete variable domain is DTGVSQNPRHKITKRGQNVTFRCDPISEHNRLYWYRQTLGQGPEFLTYFQNEAQLEKSRLLSDRFSAERPKGSFSTLEIQRTEQGDSAMYLCASSLVGGQFNEQFFGPGTRLTVL.

The chain has TRBV23-1 and TRBJ2-4; 8 positions agree with TRBD2. TRBV23-1 carries the ORF label, with uncertain function. CDR3 length: 15 amino acids. Losses at the gene ends were 8 bases for V and 3 bases for J; bases not matched to a gene: 9. The CDR3 DNA reads as TGCGCCAGCTCGGGGGGGTTAAAACACAAAAACATTCAGTACTTC. Translated: CASSGGLKHKNIQYF.

The chain employs TRBV6-1 and TRBJ1-5; tentatively, D is TRBD1 (6 bases). The CDR3 has 14 residues. Looked up from germline, CDR1 is MNHNS and CDR2 is SASEGT. V was pared by 6 bases and J by 3 bases, with 12 bases between. CDR3 amino acids: CASRATGNNQPQHF. The CDR3 nucleotides are TGTGCCAGCAGGGCTACAGGGAACAATCAGCCCCAGCATTTT.

This clone appeared a few times. The chain employs TRBV7-9 and TRBJ2-2; either TRBD1 or TRBD2 may supply D (5 bases each). Germline assignment: CDR1 SEHNR and CDR2 FQNEAQ (reference sequence). The CDR3 is 14 amino acids. V lost 5 bases, J lost 4 bases, and 11 bases lay in between. In DNA form, the CDR3 reads TGTGCCAGCAGCCACCGAGGGGTCACCGGGGAGCTGTTTTTT. Translating it yields CASSHRGVTGELFF.

In this sample, this clone turned up once. The V call is TRBV7-9, the J call TRBJ1-1, with a possible D match to TRBD1 (6 bases). The CDR3 runs 14 residues. Germline-derived CDR1 and CDR2 are SEHNR and FQNEAQ (reference sequence). V lost 5 bases and J 0 bases, leaving 10 bases between the germline ends. CDR3 in DNA: TGTGCCAGCAGCCAAGGGGGTCTGAACACTGAAGCTTTCTTT. It translates to CASSQGGLNTEAFF.

V and J are TRBV6-5 and TRBJ2-3; TRBD1 agrees at 10 bases. The CDR3 is made up of 15 amino acids. Trimming cost V 5 bases and J 5 bases; bases outside gene matches: 7. Germline V gene data show CDR1 as MNHEY and CDR2 as SVGAGI. CDR3 sequence reads: CASSRQGAQVDTQYF. CDR3 DNA: TGTGCCAGCAGTAGACAGGGGGCGCAGGTAGATACGCAGTATTTT.